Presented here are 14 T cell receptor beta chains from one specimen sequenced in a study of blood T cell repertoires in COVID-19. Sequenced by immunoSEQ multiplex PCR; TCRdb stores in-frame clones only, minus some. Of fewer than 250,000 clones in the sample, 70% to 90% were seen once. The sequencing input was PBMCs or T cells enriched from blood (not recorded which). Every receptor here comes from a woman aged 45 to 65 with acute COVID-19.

This CDR3 is CASSLVAPRDEQFF. The CDR3 region has the DNA TGTGCCAGCAGCTTGGTAGCCCCACGGGATGAGCAGTTCTTC. This chain joins TRBV5-5 and TRBJ2-1; D unclear. V was pared by 0 bases and J by 8 bases, with 12 bases between. CDR3 length: 14 amino acids. From germline, CDR1 is SGHKS and CDR2 YYEKEE (reference sequence).

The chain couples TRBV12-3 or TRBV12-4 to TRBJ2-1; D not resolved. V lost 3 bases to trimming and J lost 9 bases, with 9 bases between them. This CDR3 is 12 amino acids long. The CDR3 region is CASSLARFEQFF. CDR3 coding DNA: TGTGCCAGCAGTTTGGCCAGGTTTGAGCAGTTCTTC.

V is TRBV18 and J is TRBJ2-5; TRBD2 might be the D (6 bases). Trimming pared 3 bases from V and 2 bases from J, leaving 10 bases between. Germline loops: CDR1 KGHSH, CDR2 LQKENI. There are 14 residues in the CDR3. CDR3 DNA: TGTGCCAGCTCACCCCGACGGGGGCAAGAGACCCAGTACTTC. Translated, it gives CASSPRRGQETQYF.

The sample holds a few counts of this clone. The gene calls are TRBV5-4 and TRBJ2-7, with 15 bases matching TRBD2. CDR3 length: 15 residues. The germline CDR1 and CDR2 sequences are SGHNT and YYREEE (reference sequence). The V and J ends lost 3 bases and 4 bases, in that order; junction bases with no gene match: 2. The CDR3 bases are TGTGCCAGCAGCTCAGGGACTAGCGGGAGGTACGAGCAGTACTTC. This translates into CASSSGTSGRYEQYF.

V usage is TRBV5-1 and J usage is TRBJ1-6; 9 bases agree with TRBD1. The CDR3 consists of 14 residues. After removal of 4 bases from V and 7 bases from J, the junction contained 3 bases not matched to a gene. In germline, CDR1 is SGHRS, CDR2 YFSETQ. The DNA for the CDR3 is TGCGCCAGCAGCCCGGGACAGGGAAATTCACCCCTCCACTTT. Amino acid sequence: CASSPGQGNSPLHF. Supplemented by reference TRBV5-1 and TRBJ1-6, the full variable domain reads KAGVTQTPRYLIKTRGQQVTLSCSPISGHRSVSWYQQTPGQGLQFLFEYFSETQRNKGNFPGRFSGRQFSNSRSEMNVSTLELGDSALYLCASSPGQGNSPLHFGNGTRLTVT.

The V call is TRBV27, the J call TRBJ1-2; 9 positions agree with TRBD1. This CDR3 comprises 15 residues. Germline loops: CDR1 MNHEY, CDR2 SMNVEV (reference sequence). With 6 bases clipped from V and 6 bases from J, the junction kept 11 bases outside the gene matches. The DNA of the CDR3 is TGTGCCAGCAGCCCCGGGACAGGGTTTAGGGATGGCTACACCTTC. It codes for CASSPGTGFRDGYTF.

The CDR3 loop reads CASSSTGTVNQPQHF. DNA for the CDR3: TGTGCCAGCAGCTCCACCGGGACAGTCAATCAGCCCCAGCATTTT. This chain links TRBV7-2 with TRBJ1-5, with 7 bases that match TRBD1. This CDR3 is built from 15 residues. The J segment lost 3 bases and the V segment lost 4 bases, leaving 6 bases of the junction unmatched. Germline V gene data show CDR1 as SGHTA and CDR2 as FQGNSA. The complete variable domain, with remaining parts taken from reference TRBV7-2 and TRBJ1-5, reads GAGVSQSPSNKVTEKGKDVELRCDPISGHTALYWYRQSLGQGLEFLIYFQGNSAPDKSGLPSDRFSAERTGGSVSTLTIQRTQQEDSAVYLCASSSTGTVNQPQHFGDGTRLSIL.

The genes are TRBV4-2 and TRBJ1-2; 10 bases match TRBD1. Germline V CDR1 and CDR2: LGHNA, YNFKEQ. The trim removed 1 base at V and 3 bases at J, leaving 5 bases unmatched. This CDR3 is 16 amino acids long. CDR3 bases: TGTGCCAGCAGCCAAGCCCCGGACAGGGGGGACTATGGCTACACCTTC. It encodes CASSQAPDRGDYGYTF.

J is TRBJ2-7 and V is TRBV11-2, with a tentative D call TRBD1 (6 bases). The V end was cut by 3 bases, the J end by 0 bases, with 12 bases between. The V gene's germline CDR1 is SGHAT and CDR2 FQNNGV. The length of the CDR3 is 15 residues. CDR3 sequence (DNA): TGTGCCAGCAGCTTTATGACAGGTAGCTCCTACGAGCAGTACTTC. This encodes CASSFMTGSSYEQYF.

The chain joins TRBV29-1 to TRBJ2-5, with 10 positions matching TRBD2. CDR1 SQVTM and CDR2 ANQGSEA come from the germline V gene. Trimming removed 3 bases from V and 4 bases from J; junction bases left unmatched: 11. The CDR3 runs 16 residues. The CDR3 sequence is CSVDWASGSRLETQYF. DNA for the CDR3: TGCAGCGTTGATTGGGCTAGCGGGAGCAGGTTAGAGACCCAGTACTTC.

CDR3 protein: CASSPATGSSYNEQFF. CDR3 DNA sequence: TGTGCCAGCTCACCAGCTACAGGGAGCTCCTACAATGAGCAGTTCTTC. V and J are TRBV18 and TRBJ2-1, with a weak D call TRBD1 (6 bases). V gave up 2 bases and J gave up 0 bases, with 11 bases separating them. The CDR3 runs to 16 residues. Looked up from germline, CDR1 is KGHSH and CDR2 is LQKENI.

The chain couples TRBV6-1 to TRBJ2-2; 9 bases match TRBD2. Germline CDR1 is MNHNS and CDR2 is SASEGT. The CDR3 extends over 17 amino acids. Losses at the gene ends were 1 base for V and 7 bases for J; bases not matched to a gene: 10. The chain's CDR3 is CASSEGVAGVFDGELFF. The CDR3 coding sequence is TGTGCCAGCAGTGAAGGGGTAGCGGGAGTTTTCGACGGGGAGCTGTTTTTT.

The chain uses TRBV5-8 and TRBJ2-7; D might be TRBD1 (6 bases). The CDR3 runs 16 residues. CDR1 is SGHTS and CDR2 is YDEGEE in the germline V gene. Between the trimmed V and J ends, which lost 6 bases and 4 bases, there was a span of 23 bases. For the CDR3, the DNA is TGTGCCAGCACCCAACCCCAGGGGCACACCTTGTACGAGCAGTACTTC. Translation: CASTQPQGHTLYEQYF. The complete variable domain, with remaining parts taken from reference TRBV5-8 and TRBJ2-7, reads EAGVTQSPTHLIKTRGQQATLRCSPISGHTSVYWYQQALGLGLQFLLWYDEGEERNRGNFPPRFSGRQFPNYSSELNVNALELEDSALYLCASTQPQGHTLYEQYFGPGTRLTVT.

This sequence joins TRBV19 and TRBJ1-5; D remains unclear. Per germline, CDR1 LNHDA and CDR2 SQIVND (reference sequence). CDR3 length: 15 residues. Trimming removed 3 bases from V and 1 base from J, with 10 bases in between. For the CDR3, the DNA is TGTGCCAGTAGTATGCTAAGAGGGAGCAATCAGCCCCAGCATTTT. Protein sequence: CASSMLRGSNQPQHF.